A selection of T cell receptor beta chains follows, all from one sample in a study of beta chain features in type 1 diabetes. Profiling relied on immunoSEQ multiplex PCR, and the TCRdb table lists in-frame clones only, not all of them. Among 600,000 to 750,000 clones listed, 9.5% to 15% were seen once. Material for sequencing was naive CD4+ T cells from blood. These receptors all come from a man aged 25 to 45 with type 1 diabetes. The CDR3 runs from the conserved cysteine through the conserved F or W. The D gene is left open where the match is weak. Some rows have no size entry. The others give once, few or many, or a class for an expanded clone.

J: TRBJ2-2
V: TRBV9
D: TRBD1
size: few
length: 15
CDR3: CASSVADRGSGELFF
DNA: TGTGCCAGCAGCGTAGCGGACAGGGGCAGCGGGGAGCTGTTTTTT

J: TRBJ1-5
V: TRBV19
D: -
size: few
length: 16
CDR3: CASTEGTRGGNQPQHF
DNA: TGTGCCAGTACTGAGGGAACTCGGGGGGGCAATCAGCCCCAGCATTTT

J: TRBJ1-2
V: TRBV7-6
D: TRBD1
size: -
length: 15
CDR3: CASSLGTGRDYGYTF
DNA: TGTGCCAGCAGCCTGGGGACAGGGAGGGACTATGGCTACACCTTC

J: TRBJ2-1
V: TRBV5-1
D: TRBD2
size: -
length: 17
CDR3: CASSSPRSGGTFNEQFF
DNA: TGCGCCAGCAGCTCACCGCGTAGCGGGGGGACATTCAATGAGCAGTTCTTC

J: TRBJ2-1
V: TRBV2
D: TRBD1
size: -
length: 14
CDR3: CASRAGTGGDEQFF
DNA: TGTGCCAGCAGAGCCGGGACAGGCGGGGATGAGCAGTTCTTC

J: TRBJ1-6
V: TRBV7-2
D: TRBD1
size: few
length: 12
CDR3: CASSLGQSPLHF
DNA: TGTGCCAGCAGCTTGGGACAGTCGCCCCTCCACTTT

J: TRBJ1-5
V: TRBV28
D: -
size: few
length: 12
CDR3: CASTPGEEPQHF
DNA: TGTGCCAGCACCCCCGGGGAGGAGCCCCAGCATTTT

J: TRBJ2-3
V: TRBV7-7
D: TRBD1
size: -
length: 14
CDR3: CASSPGTGVDTQYF
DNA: TGTGCCAGCAGCCCCGGGACAGGGGTAGATACGCAGTATTTT

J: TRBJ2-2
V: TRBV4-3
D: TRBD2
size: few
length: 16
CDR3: CASSPTSGGRTGELFF
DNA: TGCGCCAGCAGCCCTACTAGCGGGGGGAGAACCGGGGAGCTGTTTTTT

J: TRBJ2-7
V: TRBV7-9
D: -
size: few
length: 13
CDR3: CASSFGHSYEQYF
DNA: TGTGCCAGCAGCTTTGGACATTCCTACGAGCAGTACTTC

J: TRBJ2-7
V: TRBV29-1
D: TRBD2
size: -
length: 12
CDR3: CSAGGPTYEQYF
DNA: TGCAGCGCGGGGGGGCCGACCTACGAGCAGTACTTC

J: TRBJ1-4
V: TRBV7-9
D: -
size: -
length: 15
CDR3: CASSLGSGATEKLFF
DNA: TGTGCCAGCAGCTTAGGGTCTGGGGCGACCGAAAAACTGTTTTTT

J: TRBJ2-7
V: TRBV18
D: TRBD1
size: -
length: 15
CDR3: CASSEGTGEGYEQYF
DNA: TGTGCCAGCTCGGAGGGGACAGGGGAAGGGTACGAGCAGTACTTC

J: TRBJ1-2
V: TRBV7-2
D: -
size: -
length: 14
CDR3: CASSLAEGQGSYTF
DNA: TGTGCCAGCAGCTTAGCGGAAGGGCAGGGGAGCTACACCTTC

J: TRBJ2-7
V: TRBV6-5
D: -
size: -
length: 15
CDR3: CASSYSSGVLYEQYF
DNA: TGTGCCAGCAGTTACAGCTCCGGGGTCCTATACGAGCAGTACTTC

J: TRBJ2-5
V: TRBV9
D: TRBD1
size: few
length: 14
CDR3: CASSFQGAEETQYF
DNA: TGTGCCAGCAGCTTCCAGGGGGCTGAAGAGACCCAGTACTTC

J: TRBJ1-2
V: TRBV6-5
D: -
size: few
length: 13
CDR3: CASSYSAVYGYTF
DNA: TGTGCCAGCAGTTACTCAGCTGTCTATGGCTACACCTTC

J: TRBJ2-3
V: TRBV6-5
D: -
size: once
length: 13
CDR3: CAATGRGTDTQYF
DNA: TGTGCGGCGACAGGGCGGGGGACAGATACGCAGTATTTT

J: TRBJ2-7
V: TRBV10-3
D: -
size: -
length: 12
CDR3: CAISGQLGEQYF
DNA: TGTGCCATCAGTGGGCAGCTAGGCGAGCAGTACTTC

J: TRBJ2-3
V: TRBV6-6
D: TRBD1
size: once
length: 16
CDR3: CASNPGTAGPTDTQYF
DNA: TGTGCCAGCAACCCTGGGACAGCAGGGCCCACAGATACGCAGTATTTT

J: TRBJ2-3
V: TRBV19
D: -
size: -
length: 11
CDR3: CASRSGNTQYF
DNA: TGTGCCAGTAGATCGGGTAATACGCAGTATTTT

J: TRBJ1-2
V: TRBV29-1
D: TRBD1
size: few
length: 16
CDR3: CSAWGGTGGSSYGYTF
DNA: TGCAGCGCCTGGGGAGGGACAGGGGGCTCTAGCTATGGCTACACCTTC

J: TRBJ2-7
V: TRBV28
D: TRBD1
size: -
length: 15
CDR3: CASSTGGTGGNWQYF
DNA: TGTGCCAGCAGTACCGGCGGGACAGGGGGTAACTGGCAGTACTTC

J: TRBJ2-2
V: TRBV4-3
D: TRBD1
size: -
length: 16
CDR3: CASSQDSGTGDGELFF
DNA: TGCGCCAGCAGCCAAGACAGCGGGACAGGGGACGGGGAGCTGTTTTTT

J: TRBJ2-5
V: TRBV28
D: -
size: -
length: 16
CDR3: CASSPGQIGLEETQYF
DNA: TGTGCCAGCAGCCCGGGACAAATTGGACTAGAAGAGACCCAGTACTTC

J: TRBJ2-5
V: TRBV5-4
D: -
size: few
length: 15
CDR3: CASKSPGALQETQYF
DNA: TGTGCCAGCAAGTCCCCGGGAGCCTTACAAGAGACCCAGTACTTC

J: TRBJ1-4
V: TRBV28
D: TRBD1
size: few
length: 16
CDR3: CASSPDTGGASEKLFF
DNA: TGTGCCAGCAGCCCGGATACAGGGGGCGCGTCTGAAAAACTGTTTTTT

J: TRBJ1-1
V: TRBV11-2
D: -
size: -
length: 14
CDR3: CASSLVDRYTEAFF
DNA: TGTGCCAGCAGCTTGGTGGACCGATACACTGAAGCTTTCTTT

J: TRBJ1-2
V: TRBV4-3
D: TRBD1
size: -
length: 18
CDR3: CASTKDWTSGTGGRGYTF
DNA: TGCGCCAGCACCAAAGATTGGACCTCCGGGACAGGCGGAAGGGGCTACACCTTC

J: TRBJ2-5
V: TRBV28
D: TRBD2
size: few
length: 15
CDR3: CASSPSGLAQETQYF
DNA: TGTGCCAGCAGTCCCTCAGGACTAGCCCAAGAGACCCAGTACTTC

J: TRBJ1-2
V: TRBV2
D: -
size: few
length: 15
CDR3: CASVVSQTNNYGYTF
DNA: TGTGCCAGCGTGGTCAGTCAGACAAATAACTATGGCTACACCTTC

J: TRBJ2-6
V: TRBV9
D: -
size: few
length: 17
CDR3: CASSGGHRPSGANVLTF
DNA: TGTGCCAGCAGCGGGGGACACCGGCCATCTGGGGCCAACGTCCTGACTTTC

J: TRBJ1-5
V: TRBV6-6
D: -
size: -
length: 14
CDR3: CASSYKGARQPQHF
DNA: TGTGCCAGCAGTTATAAAGGGGCTCGACAGCCCCAGCATTTT

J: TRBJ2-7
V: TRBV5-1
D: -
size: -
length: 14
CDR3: CASSSLVGDSEQYF
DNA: TGCGCCAGCAGCTCCTTGGTAGGGGATAGCGAGCAGTACTTC

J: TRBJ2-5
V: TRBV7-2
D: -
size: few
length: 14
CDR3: CASSLGTYQETQYF
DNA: TGTGCCAGCAGCTTAGGGACGTACCAAGAGACCCAGTACTTC

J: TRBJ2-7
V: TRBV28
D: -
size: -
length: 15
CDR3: CASRQQPQGSGEQYF
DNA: TGTGCCAGCAGGCAACAACCACAGGGATCAGGGGAGCAGTACTTC

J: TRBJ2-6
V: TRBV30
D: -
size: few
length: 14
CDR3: CALDSQSGANVLTF
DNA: TGTGCCTTGGACAGCCAATCTGGGGCCAACGTCCTGACTTTC

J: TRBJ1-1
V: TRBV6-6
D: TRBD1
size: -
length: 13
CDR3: CASRGTGRSEAFF
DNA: TGTGCCAGCAGAGGGACAGGGAGGTCTGAAGCTTTCTTT

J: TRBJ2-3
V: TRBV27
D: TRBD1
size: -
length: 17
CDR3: CASSLWFGTGETDTQYF
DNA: TGTGCCAGCAGTTTATGGTTTGGGACAGGGGAGACAGATACGCAGTATTTT

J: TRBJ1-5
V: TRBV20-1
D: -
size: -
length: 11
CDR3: CSARTQGFQHF
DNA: TGCAGTGCTAGGACACAGGGATTCCAGCATTTT

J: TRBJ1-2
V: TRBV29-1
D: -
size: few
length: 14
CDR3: CSVEVTHDIYGYTF
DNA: TGCAGCGTTGAAGTTACCCATGATATCTATGGCTACACCTTC

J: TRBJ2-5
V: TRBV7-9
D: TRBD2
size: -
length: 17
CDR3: CASSLGASGAYQETQYF
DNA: TGTGCCAGCAGCTTAGGGGCTAGCGGGGCGTACCAAGAGACCCAGTACTTC

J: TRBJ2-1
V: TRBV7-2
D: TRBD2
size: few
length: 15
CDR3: CASSLIPGLAYEQFF
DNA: TGTGCCAGCAGCTTGATACCGGGACTAGCATATGAGCAGTTCTTC

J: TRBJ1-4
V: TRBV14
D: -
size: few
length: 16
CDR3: CASSQVGGGTNEKLFF
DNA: TGTGCCAGCAGCCAAGTTGGAGGGGGTACTAATGAAAAACTGTTTTTT

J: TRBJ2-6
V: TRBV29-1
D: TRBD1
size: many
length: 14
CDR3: CSARTGYGANVLTF
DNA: TGCAGCGCTCGGACAGGATATGGGGCCAACGTCCTGACTTTC

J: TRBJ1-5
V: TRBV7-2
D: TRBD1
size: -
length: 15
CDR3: CASSFALGQGQPQHF
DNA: TGTGCCAGCAGCTTCGCCTTAGGACAGGGTCAGCCCCAGCATTTT

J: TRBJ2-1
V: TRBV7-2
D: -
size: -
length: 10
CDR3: CASRGNEQFF
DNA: TGTGCCAGCAGGGGTAATGAGCAGTTCTTC

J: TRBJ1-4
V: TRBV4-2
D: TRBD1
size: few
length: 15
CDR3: CASSQGDREGEKLFF
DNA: TGTGCCAGCAGCCAAGGGGACAGGGAAGGTGAAAAACTGTTTTTT

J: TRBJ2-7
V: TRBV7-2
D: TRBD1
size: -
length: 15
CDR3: CASSLGGQGSHEQYF
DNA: TGTGCCAGCAGCTTAGGGGGACAGGGATCCCACGAGCAGTACTTC

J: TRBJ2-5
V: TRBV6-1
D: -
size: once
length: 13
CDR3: CASSVWGQETQYF
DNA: TGTGCCAGCAGTGTCTGGGGGCAAGAGACCCAGTACTTC

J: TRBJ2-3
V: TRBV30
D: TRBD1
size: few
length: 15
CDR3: CAWSETGVSTDTQYF
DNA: TGTGCCTGGAGCGAGACAGGGGTCAGCACAGATACGCAGTATTTT

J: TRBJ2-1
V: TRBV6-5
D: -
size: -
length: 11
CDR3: CASSRYNEQFF
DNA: TGTGCCAGCAGTAGATACAATGAGCAGTTCTTC

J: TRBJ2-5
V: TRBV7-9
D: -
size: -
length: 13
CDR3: CASSLVEEETQYF
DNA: TGTGCCAGCAGTTTAGTGGAAGAAGAGACCCAGTACTTC

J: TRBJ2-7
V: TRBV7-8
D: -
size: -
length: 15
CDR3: CASSLSGTSAYEQYF
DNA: TGTGCCAGCAGCTTGTCCGGGACGTCAGCCTACGAGCAGTACTTC